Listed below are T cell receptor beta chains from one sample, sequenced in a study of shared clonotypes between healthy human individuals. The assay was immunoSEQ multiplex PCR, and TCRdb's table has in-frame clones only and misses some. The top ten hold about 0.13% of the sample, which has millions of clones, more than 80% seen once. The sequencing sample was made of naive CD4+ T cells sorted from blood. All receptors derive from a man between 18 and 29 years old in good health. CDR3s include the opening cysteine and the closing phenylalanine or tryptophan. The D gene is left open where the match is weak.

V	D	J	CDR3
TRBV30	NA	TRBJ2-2	CAWRGDYSAGELFF
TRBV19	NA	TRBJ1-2	CASKDSEFYGYTF
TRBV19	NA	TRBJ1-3	CASAGGLGDTIYF
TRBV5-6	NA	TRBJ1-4	CASSSQGTYGNEKLFF
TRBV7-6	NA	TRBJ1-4	CASSLVPPGDSPIEKLFF
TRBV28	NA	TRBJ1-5	CASSSKGLPNQPQHF
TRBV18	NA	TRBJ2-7	CASSPSGGARVYEQYF
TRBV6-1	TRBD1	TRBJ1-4	CASSEPFRDREEKLFF
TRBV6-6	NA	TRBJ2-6	CASRRGSGANVLTF
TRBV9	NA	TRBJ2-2	CASSVGLPGTGELFF
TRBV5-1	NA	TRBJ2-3	CASRQNGQTADTQYF
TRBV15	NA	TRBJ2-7	CATSPRLEGINEQYF
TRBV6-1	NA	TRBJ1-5	CASSEGVRSGYFSNQPQHF
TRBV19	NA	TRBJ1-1	CASRSARLANTEAFF
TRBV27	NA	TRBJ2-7	CASSADSRVYEQYF
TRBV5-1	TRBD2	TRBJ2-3	CASSFGREGTDTQYF
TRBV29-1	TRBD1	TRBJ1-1	CSVVGPQGGVTEAFF
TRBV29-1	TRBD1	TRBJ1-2	CSVARDRVQGYTF
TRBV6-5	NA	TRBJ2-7	CASREQFLSEQYF
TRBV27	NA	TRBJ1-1	CASSFRGNLPTEAFF
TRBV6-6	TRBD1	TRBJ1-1	CASRTGGRTEAFF
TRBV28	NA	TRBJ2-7	CASSFNRAPYEQYF
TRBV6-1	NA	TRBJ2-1	CASSRDRSSYNEQFF
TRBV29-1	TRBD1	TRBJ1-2	CSAGQGGLNYGYTF